This T cell receptor beta chain stems from a study of T cell repertoires in cytomegalovirus infection. The wider study: Newly reported HLA-C-restricted and thoroughly characterized HLA-B-restricted CMV epitopes were employed. The public TCR beta signatures pointed to both CMV infection and matching HLA type. Findings and caveats of the study: Clonotypes of TCR beta that were HLA-C-restricted and CMV-specific dominated the ex vivo response. Cumulative frequency of public TCR beta families picked out carriers of CMV plus the relevant HLA.

The sample holds many counts of this clonotype. Its antigen is not known. Using its own MiXCR run on the reads, TCRdb lists one record per CDR3 protein. The data show some 120,000 distinct CDR3 sequences, 32% seen once. The V and J ends lost 4 bases and 4 bases respectively, with 14 bases between them. This CDR3 is 15 amino acids long. Germline CDR1 reads MNHEY; CDR2 reads SMNVEV (reference sequence). The material sequenced was CD8+ T cells from cultured PBMCs, taken from culture after CMV antigen stimulation. V gene TRBV27 combines with J gene TRBJ2-1; no clear D gene. The TCR comes from a human donor in good health (CMV status not recorded). Some clones in this sample may be carry-over from other donors' samples. This CDR3 is CASSSTLPEYNEQFF. In DNA, the CDR3 is TGTGCCAGCAGTTCGACGCTACCAGAATACAATGAGCAGTTCTTC.